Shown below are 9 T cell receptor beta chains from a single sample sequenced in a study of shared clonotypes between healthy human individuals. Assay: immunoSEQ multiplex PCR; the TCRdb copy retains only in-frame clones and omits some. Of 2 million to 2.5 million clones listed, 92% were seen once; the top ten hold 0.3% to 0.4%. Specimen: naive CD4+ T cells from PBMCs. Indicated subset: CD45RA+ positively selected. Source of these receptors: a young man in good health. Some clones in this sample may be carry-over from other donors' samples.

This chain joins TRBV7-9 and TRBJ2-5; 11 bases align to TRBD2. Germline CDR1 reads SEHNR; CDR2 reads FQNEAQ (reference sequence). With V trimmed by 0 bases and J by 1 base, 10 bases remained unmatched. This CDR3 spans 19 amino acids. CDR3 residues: CASSLALGWGTSGQETQYF. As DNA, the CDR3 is TGTGCCAGCAGCTTAGCCTTGGGTTGGGGGACTAGCGGCCAAGAGACCCAGTACTTC.

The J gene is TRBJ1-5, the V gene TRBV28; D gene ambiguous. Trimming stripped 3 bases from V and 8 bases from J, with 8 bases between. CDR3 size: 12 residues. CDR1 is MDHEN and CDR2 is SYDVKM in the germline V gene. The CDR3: CASSLVEEPQHF. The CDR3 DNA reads TGTGCCAGCAGTTTGGTGGAGGAGCCCCAGCATTTT.

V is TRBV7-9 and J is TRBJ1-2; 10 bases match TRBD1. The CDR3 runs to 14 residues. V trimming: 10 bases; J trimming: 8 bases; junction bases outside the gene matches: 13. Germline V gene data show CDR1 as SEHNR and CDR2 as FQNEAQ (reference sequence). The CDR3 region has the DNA TGTGCCACTGCCCAACCGGGACAGGGGTACGGCTACACCTTC. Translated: CATAQPGQGYGYTF.

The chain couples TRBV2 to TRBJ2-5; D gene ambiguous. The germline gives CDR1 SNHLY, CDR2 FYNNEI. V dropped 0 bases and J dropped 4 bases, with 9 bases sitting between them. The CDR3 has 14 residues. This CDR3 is CASSEARAPETQYF. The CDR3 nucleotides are TGTGCCAGCAGTGAAGCCCGGGCCCCAGAGACCCAGTACTTC.

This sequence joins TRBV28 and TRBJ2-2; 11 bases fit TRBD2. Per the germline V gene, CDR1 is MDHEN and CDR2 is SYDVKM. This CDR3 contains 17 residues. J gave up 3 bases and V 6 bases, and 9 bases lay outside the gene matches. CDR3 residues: CASRIAGGPVDTGELFF. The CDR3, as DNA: TGTGCCAGCAGGATAGCGGGAGGGCCTGTTGACACCGGGGAGCTGTTTTTT.

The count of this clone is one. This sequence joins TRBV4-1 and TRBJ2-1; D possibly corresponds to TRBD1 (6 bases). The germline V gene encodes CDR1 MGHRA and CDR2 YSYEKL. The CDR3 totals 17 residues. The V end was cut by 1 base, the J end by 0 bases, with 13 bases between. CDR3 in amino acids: CASSQGQAKSSYNEQFF. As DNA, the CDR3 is TGCGCCAGCAGCCAAGGACAGGCCAAGAGCTCCTACAATGAGCAGTTCTTC.

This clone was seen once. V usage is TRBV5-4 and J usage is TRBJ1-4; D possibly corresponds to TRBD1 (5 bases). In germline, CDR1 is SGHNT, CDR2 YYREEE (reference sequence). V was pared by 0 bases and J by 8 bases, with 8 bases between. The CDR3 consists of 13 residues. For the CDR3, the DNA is TGTGCCAGCAGCTTGGGAGGGACCGAAAAACTGTTTTTT. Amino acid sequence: CASSLGGTEKLFF.

CDR3 in DNA: TGCGCCAGCGGGACTAGCGGCCGGCCAAACACCGGGGAGCTGTTTTTT. It encodes CASGTSGRPNTGELFF. V gene TRBV4-3 combines with J gene TRBJ2-2, with 11 bases aligning to TRBD2. Trimming took 8 bases from V and 2 from J; bases not matched to a gene: 7. The CDR3 loop spans 16 amino acids. The germline CDR1 and CDR2 sequences are LGHNA and YSLEER.

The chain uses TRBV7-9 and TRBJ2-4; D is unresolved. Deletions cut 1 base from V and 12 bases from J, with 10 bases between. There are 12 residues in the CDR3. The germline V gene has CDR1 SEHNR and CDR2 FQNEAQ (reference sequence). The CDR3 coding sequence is TGTGCCAGCAGCTTAGGGGCGGTTAATCAGTACTTC. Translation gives CASSLGAVNQYF.